This is a list of T cell receptor beta chains from one sample in a study of CD8+ T cells in alopecia areata. Here immunoSEQ multiplex PCR was the method, and the copy in TCRdb shows in-frame clones only, minus some. This sample carries 140,000 to 150,000 clones, less than 65% of them seen once, and the ten largest clones take 30% to 45%. Material: CD8+ T cells sorted from blood. These receptors originate from a human donor in good health. CDR3s include the opening cysteine and the closing phenylalanine or tryptophan. D genes are given only for firm matches. Part of the rows lack a size; the others show once, few, many or a class for expanded clones.

CDR3 protein | CDR3 DNA | J gene | clone size | D gene | V gene
CSVEVAAGANYGYTF | TGCAGCGTTGAAGTGGCGGCAGGGGCTAACTATGGCTACACCTTC | TRBJ1-2 | - | - | TRBV29-1
CASSEVRTSGYTQYF | TGTGCCAGCAGTGAAGTCAGGACTAGCGGATATACGCAGTATTTT | TRBJ2-3 | few | TRBD2 | TRBV6-1
CASSGAFWDTQYF | TGTGCCAGCAGTGGGGCTTTTTGGGATACGCAGTATTTT | TRBJ2-3 | - | - | TRBV25-1
CASSVAVTKSTDTQYF | TGTGCCAGCAGCGTAGCTGTGACAAAGAGCACAGATACGCAGTATTTT | TRBJ2-3 | - | - | TRBV9
CASSLGGNYNEQFF | TGTGCCAGCAGTTTAGGTGGGAACTACAATGAGCAGTTCTTC | TRBJ2-1 | - | - | TRBV27
CASSPANREAETQYF | TGTGCCAGCAGCCCAGCCAACAGGGAGGCCGAGACCCAGTACTTC | TRBJ2-5 | - | - | TRBV7-9
CASSSGTDLEGYGYTF | TGTGCCAGCAGCTCAGGGACAGACTTGGAGGGCTATGGCTACACCTTC | TRBJ1-2 | once | TRBD1 | TRBV9
CSVEAGTNTQYF | TGCAGCGTTGAAGCCGGAACAAATACGCAGTATTTT | TRBJ2-3 | few | - | TRBV29-1
CASSKNNEQFF | TGCGCCAGCAGCAAAAACAATGAGCAGTTCTTC | TRBJ2-1 | - | - | TRBV5-1
CASSGNGREQFF | TGTGCCAGCAGCGGTAACGGACGTGAGCAGTTCTTC | TRBJ2-1 | - | - | TRBV9
CSADIWITDTQYF | TGCAGCGCGGACATCTGGATCACAGATACGCAGTATTTT | TRBJ2-3 | - | - | TRBV29-1
CASGAGGSSTDTQYF | TGTGCCAGCGGGGCGGGCGGCTCTAGCACAGATACGCAGTATTTT | TRBJ2-3 | - | - | TRBV11-2
CASTPRAGRNEQFF | TGTGCCAGTACCCCGAGAGCCGGCCGTAATGAGCAGTTCTTC | TRBJ2-1 | few | - | TRBV19
CASSALQGSNQPQHF | TGTGCCAGCAGCGCACTGCAGGGTAGCAATCAGCCCCAGCATTTT | TRBJ1-5 | - | - | TRBV7-9
CASSRGQGTGEQFF | TGCGCCAGCAGCCGCGGACAGGGTACGGGTGAGCAGTTCTTC | TRBJ2-1 | - | TRBD1 | TRBV4-1
CSVEDRSGSGNTIYF | TGCAGCGTTGAAGATCGGTCAGGCTCTGGAAACACCATATATTTT | TRBJ1-3 | - | - | TRBV29-1
CASSLAGLAVYEQYF | TGTGCCAGCAGCTTAGCGGGACTAGCGGTGTACGAGCAGTACTTC | TRBJ2-7 | - | TRBD2 | TRBV7-9
CASNPPEGAADTQYF | TGTGCCAGCAACCCACCAGAGGGGGCAGCGGATACGCAGTATTTT | TRBJ2-3 | - | TRBD1 | TRBV7-9
CASSEHNRDTEAFF | TGTGCCAGCAGTGAGCACAACAGGGATACTGAAGCTTTCTTT | TRBJ1-1 | few | - | TRBV6-5
CASGPGREPSYEQYF | TGTGCCAGCGGGCCGGGTCGGGAGCCCTCCTACGAGCAGTACTTC | TRBJ2-7 | few | - | TRBV28
CASSGLAGYNEQFF | TGTGCCAGCAGCGGACTAGCGGGGTACAATGAGCAGTTCTTC | TRBJ2-1 | - | TRBD2 | TRBV28
CAWSNADRLNQPQHF | TGTGCCTGGAGTAACGCGGACAGGTTAAATCAGCCCCAGCATTTT | TRBJ1-5 | - | TRBD1 | TRBV30
CASGHANQPQHF | TGTGCCAGTGGACACGCAAATCAGCCCCAGCATTTT | TRBJ1-5 | - | - | TRBV19
CASSLELAGGGSYEQYF | TGTGCCAGCAGCTTGGAACTAGCGGGAGGCGGCTCCTACGAGCAGTACTTC | TRBJ2-7 | - | TRBD2 | TRBV11-2
CASSLDGTGDEQYF | TGCGCCAGCAGCTTGGACGGGACAGGGGACGAGCAGTACTTC | TRBJ2-7 | few | TRBD1 | TRBV5-1
CSVEFRTGAFF | TGCAGCGTTGAATTCCGGACAGGAGCTTTCTTT | TRBJ1-1 | - | TRBD1 | TRBV29-1